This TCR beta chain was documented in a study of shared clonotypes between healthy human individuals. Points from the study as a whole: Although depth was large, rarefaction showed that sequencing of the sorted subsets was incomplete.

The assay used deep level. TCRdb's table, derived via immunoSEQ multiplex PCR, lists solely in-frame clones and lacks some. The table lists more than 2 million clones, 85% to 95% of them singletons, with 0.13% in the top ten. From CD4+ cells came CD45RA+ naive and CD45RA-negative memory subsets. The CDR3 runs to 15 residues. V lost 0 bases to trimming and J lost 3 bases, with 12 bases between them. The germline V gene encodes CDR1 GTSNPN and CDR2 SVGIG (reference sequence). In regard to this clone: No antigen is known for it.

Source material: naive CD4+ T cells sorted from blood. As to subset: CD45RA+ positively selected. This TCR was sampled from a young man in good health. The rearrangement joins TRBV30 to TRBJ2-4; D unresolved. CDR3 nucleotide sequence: TGTGCCTGGAGTGTAGTCCTAAAGGGCAAAAACATTCAGTACTTC. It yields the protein CAWSVVLKGKNIQYF.